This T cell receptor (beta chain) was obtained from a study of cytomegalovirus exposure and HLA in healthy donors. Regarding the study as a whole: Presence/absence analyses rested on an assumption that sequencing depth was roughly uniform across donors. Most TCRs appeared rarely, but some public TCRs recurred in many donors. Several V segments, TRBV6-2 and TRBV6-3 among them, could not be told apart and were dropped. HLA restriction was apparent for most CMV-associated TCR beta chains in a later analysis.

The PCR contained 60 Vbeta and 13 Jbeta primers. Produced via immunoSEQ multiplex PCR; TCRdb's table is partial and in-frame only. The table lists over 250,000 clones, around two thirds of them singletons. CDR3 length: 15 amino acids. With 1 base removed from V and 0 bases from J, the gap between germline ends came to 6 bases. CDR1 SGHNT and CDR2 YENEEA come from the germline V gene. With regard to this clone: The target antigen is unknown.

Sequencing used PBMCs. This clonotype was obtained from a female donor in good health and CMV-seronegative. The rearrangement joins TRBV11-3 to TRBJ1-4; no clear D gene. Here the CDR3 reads CASSLGSATNEKLFF. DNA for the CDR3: TGTGCCAGCAGCTTAGGCAGTGCAACTAATGAAAAACTGTTTTTT.